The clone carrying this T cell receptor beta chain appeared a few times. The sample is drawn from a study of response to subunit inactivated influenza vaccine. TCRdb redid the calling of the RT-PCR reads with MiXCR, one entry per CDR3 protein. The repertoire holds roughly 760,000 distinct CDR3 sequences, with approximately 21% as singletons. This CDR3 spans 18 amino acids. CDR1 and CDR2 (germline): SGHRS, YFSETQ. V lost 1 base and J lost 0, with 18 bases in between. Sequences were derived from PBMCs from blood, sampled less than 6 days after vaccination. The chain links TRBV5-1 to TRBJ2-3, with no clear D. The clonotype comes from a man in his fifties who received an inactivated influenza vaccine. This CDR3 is CASSLLPHPKDSTDTQYF. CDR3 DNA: TGCGCCAGCAGCTTGCTGCCTCATCCAAAGGATAGCACAGATACGCAGTATTTT. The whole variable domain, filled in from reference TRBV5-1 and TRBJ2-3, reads KAGVTQTPRYLIKTRGQQVTLSCSPISGHRSVSWYQQTPGQGLQFLFEYFSETQRNKGNFPGRFSGRQFSNSRSEMNVSTLELGDSALYLCASSLLPHPKDSTDTQYFGPGTRLTVL.